These 30 T cell receptor beta chains originate from one sample sequenced in a study of PD-1 blockade in classical Hodgkin lymphoma. The table came from immunoSEQ multiplex PCR; TCRdb's copy has only in-frame clones and leaves some out. The table lists approximately 150,000 clones, approximately 72% of them singletons. Every patient had relapsed following autologous stem cell transplantation, and cohorts differed in brentuximab vedotin exposure. Sequenced here: peripheral blood mononuclear cells (PBMCs), sampled before the second cycle of nivolumab. All receptors derive from a human donor with classical Hodgkin lymphoma.

The rearrangement joins TRBV10-1 to TRBJ1-1; D is unresolved. From germline, CDR1 is WNHNN and CDR2 SYGVQD (reference sequence). The ends were cut back, 5 bases at V and 1 base at J, with 23 bases in the middle. The CDR3 has 18 residues. CDR3 loop: CASSKRPEIDGPNTEAFF. The CDR3 DNA sequence: TGCGCCAGCAGTAAAAGACCAGAGATCGACGGACCGAACACTGAAGCTTTCTTT.

This chain joins TRBV7-3 and TRBJ2-2; TRBD2 matches 12 bases. J gave up 6 bases and V 5 bases, and 10 bases lay outside the gene matches. This CDR3 is built from 17 residues. Germline values: CDR1 SGHTA, CDR2 FQGTGA. In DNA form, the CDR3 reads TGTGCCAGCAGCCCCCTAGGATCTAGCGGGGGGGCCGGGGAGCTGTTTTTT. Translated, it gives CASSPLGSSGGAGELFF.

In its sample, this clone was seen once. The chain carries TRBV5-1 and TRBJ2-3; D is ambiguous. This CDR3 is built from 15 residues. Trimming cost V 1 base and J 0 bases, with 9 bases left between them. Germline-derived CDR1 and CDR2 are SGHRS and YFSETQ. The CDR3 protein is CASSLRPASTDTQYF. CDR3 in DNA: TGCGCCAGCAGCTTGAGACCAGCTAGCACAGATACGCAGTATTTT.

The chain recombines TRBV4-1 with TRBJ1-1; D perhaps matches TRBD1 (6 bases). Germline CDR1 is MGHRA and CDR2 is YSYEKL. CDR3 length: 18 amino acids. V lost 0 bases and J lost 4, with 21 bases in between. CDR3 nucleotide sequence: TGCGCCAGCAGCCAAGAAACCCCGGACAGCTCGACGGGCACTGAAGCTTTCTTT. Translating it yields CASSQETPDSSTGTEAFF.

This chain joins TRBV4-1 and TRBJ1-2; no reliable D call. There are 15 residues in the CDR3. Germline-derived CDR1 and CDR2 are MGHRA and YSYEKL. V was cut by 0 bases and J by 0 bases, with 8 bases left in between. CDR3 amino acids: CASSQDAAANYGYTF. CDR3 bases: TGCGCCAGCAGCCAAGACGCGGCGGCTAACTATGGCTACACCTTC.

The J gene is TRBJ2-3, the V gene TRBV19, with a tentative D call TRBD1 (5 bases). The CDR3 is 15 residues long. The V and J ends lost 9 bases and 4 bases respectively, with 20 bases between them. In germline, CDR1 is LNHDA, CDR2 SQIVND (reference sequence). CDR3: CASQDERRGSDTQYF. In nucleotides, the CDR3 is TGTGCCAGCCAGGACGAGCGTAGGGGATCAGATACGCAGTATTTT. The whole variable domain, remainder taken from reference TRBV19 and TRBJ2-3, is DGGITQSPKYLFRKEGQNVTLSCEQNLNHDAMYWYRQDPGQGLRLIYYSQIVNDFQKGDIAEGYSVSREKKESFPLTVTSAQKNPTAFYLCASQDERRGSDTQYFGPGTRLTVL.

This clone was detected ten times or more. The chain employs TRBV7-8 and TRBJ1-2; 9 nucleotides match TRBD1. V shed 2 bases and J 8 bases; nucleotides not matched to a gene: 15. The CDR3 contains 17 residues. From germline, CDR1 is SGHVS and CDR2 FQNEAQ. In nucleotides, the CDR3 is TGTGCCAGCAGCTTACGCACACGGGACAGGGAGAAGGAAGGCTACACCTTC. Its protein is CASSLRTRDREKEGYTF.

This clone was picked up many times. This sequence joins TRBV6-1 and TRBJ1-1, with D unresolved. This CDR3 is built from 13 residues. Per the germline V gene, CDR1 is MNHNS and CDR2 is SASEGT. V was trimmed by 2 bases and J by 1 base, leaving 5 bases between them. The CDR3 nucleotides are TGTGCCAGCAGTGAAATACAGAACACTGAAGCTTTCTTT. Translating gives CASSEIQNTEAFF.

This clone came up once. The chain carries TRBV4-3 and TRBJ2-3; possibly TRBD1 for D (5 bases). This CDR3 contains 12 residues. V was trimmed by 2 bases and J by 5 bases, leaving 5 bases between them. CDR1 and CDR2 from the germline V gene are LGHNA and YSLEER. The CDR3 nucleotides read TGCGCCAGCAGCCAACAGGGAGATACGCAGTATTTT. It yields the protein CASSQQGDTQYF.

The rearrangement uses TRBV10-3 and TRBJ2-5, with D hard to call. CDR1 is ENHRY, CDR2 SYGVKD, per germline. This CDR3 is built from 11 residues. Trimming took off 2 bases at V and 5 bases at J, with 3 bases between the two ends. The chain's CDR3 is CAISEGETQYF. The CDR3 region has the DNA TGTGCCATCAGTGAGGGCGAGACCCAGTACTTC.

The chain employs TRBV7-2 and TRBJ2-7; TRBD2 might be the D (5 bases). Between the trimmed V and J ends, which lost 0 bases and 3 bases, there was a span of 9 bases. Germline V lookup: CDR1 SGHTA, CDR2 FQGNSA. This CDR3 contains 14 residues. CDR3 sequence reads: CASSLAGTSYEQYF. The DNA for the CDR3 is TGTGCCAGCAGCTTAGCTGGAACTAGCTACGAGCAGTACTTC.

This rearrangement joins TRBV6-5 to TRBJ1-1; D is possibly TRBD1 (5 bases). The germline V and J ends were trimmed by 7 bases and 3 bases, with 18 bases remaining between them. The CDR3 is 15 residues long. Germline V gives CDR1 MNHEY, CDR2 SVGAGI. This CDR3 is CASKDGWGVDTEAFF. CDR3 nucleotide sequence: TGTGCCAGCAAGGACGGCTGGGGGGTTGACACTGAAGCTTTCTTT.

This clone has only one observation. J is TRBJ1-4 and V is TRBV5-1; 9 positions agree with TRBD1. The CDR3 contains 14 residues. Germline loops: CDR1 SGHRS, CDR2 YFSETQ. V gave up 2 bases and J gave up 5 bases; unmatched junction bases: 1. The CDR3 protein is CASSLGTGNEKLFF. The CDR3 coding sequence is TGCGCCAGCAGCTTAGGGACAGGGAATGAAAAACTGTTTTTT. Based on the CDR3 plus reference TRBV5-1 and TRBJ1-4, the full variable domain is KAGVTQTPRYLIKTRGQQVTLSCSPISGHRSVSWYQQTPGQGLQFLFEYFSETQRNKGNFPGRFSGRQFSNSRSEMNVSTLELGDSALYLCASSLGTGNEKLFFGSGTQLSVL.

The chain recombines TRBV15 with TRBJ1-2, with D unclear. The V gene's germline CDR1 is LNHNV and CDR2 YYDKDF (reference sequence). The CDR3 contains 14 residues. The V and J ends lost 0 bases and 3 bases respectively, with 8 bases between them. CDR3: CATSRDLTDYGYTF. In DNA form, the CDR3 reads TGTGCCACCAGCAGAGATCTGACGGACTATGGCTACACCTTC.

This clone was found a few times. The gene calls are TRBV5-1 and TRBJ2-2, with D perhaps TRBD2 (7 bases). The V end was cut by 2 bases, the J end by 4 bases, with 15 bases between. Germline-derived CDR1 and CDR2 are SGHRS and YFSETQ. The CDR3 spans 16 residues. CDR3 DNA sequence: TGCGCCAGCAGCTTCGGCGCGGGGGCGAGCACCGGGGAGCTGTTTTTT. This codes for CASSFGAGASTGELFF.

This clone was seen only once. The rearrangement links TRBV27 to TRBJ1-1; tentatively, D is TRBD1 (5 bases). The CDR3 has 10 amino acids. V was pared by 11 bases and J by 1 base, with 5 bases between. The V gene's germline CDR1 is MNHEY and CDR2 SMNVEV (reference sequence). The CDR3 bases are TGTGCCGGGGGGAACACTGAAGCTTTCTTT. This gives the protein CAGGNTEAFF.

V is TRBV27 and J is TRBJ1-5, with D unresolved. Looked up from germline, CDR1 is MNHEY and CDR2 is SMNVEV (reference sequence). V was pared by 3 bases and J by 2 bases, with 11 bases between. The CDR3 length is 15 residues. This chain's CDR3 is CASSFSAGGNQPQHF. Written as DNA, the CDR3 is TGTGCCAGCAGTTTCTCCGCGGGAGGCAATCAGCCCCAGCATTTT.

V and J are TRBV18 and TRBJ2-7; maybe TRBD2 (5 bases). Germline V gives CDR1 KGHSH, CDR2 LQKENI. This CDR3 comprises 13 residues. Trimming shortened V by 3 bases and J by 6 bases, and 12 bases separated the two germline ends. CDR3 nucleotide sequence: TGTGCCAGCTCACCCTCTGCACTAGTCGAGCAGTACTTC. Residues: CASSPSALVEQYF.

The rearrangement links TRBV7-9 to TRBJ2-7, with a tentative D call TRBD2 (5 bases). The length of the CDR3 is 14 residues. Per the germline V gene, CDR1 is SEHNR and CDR2 is FQNEAQ (reference sequence). Between the trimmed V and J ends, which lost 2 bases and 3 bases, there was a span of 11 bases. CDR3 bases: TGTGCCAGCAGCTTATCGGGGTGGGGCTACGAGCAGTACTTC. This translates into CASSLSGWGYEQYF.

The V call is TRBV5-1, the J call TRBJ2-3, with D unclear. The germline V gene encodes CDR1 SGHRS and CDR2 YFSETQ. CDR3 length: 16 residues. Trimming took off 0 bases at V and 2 bases at J, with 13 bases between the two ends. CDR3 loop: CASSLAPLAATDTQYF. The DNA of the CDR3 is TGCGCCAGCAGCTTGGCCCCCTTAGCCGCCACAGATACGCAGTATTTT.

The genes are TRBV7-8 and TRBJ1-6; the D is unclear. Trimming removed 1 base at V and 13 bases at J, with 11 bases between. From germline, CDR1 is SGHVS and CDR2 FQNEAQ. This CDR3 is built from 13 residues. CDR3 nucleotides: TGTGCCAGCAGCTTAGGTAGGGAAGTCCCCCTCCACTTT. Translation gives CASSLGREVPLHF. Full variable domain (missing parts from reference TRBV7-8 and TRBJ1-6): GAGVSQSPRYKVAKRGQDVALRCDPISGHVSLFWYQQALGQGPEFLTYFQNEAQLDKSGLPSDRFFAERPEGSVSTLKIQRTQQEDSAVYLCASSLGREVPLHFGNGTRLTVT.

This clone was detected ten times or more. The chain is built from TRBV7-6 and TRBJ1-5; no clear D. CDR3 length: 15 amino acids. From germline, CDR1 is SGHVS and CDR2 FNYEAQ. The ends were cut back, 1 base at V and 4 bases at J, with 11 bases in the middle. CDR3 protein: CASSLGNVGNQPQHF. As DNA, the CDR3 is TGTGCCAGCAGCTTAGGTAACGTGGGAAATCAGCCCCAGCATTTT.

In this sample, this clone turned up a few times. The genes are TRBV11-2 and TRBJ2-1, with D perhaps assigned TRBD1 or TRBD2 (5 bases each). The CDR3 sequence is 15 residues long. V shed 5 bases and J shed 4 bases, with 15 bases lying between them. CDR1 and CDR2 from the germline V gene are SGHAT and FQNNGV. The DNA for the CDR3 is TGTGCCAGCAGCCCCCTGCAGGGCGGGTACAATGAGCAGTTCTTC. Translation gives CASSPLQGGYNEQFF.

The rearrangement uses TRBV5-8 and TRBJ1-3; D remains unclear. Between the trimmed V and J ends, which lost 5 bases and 4 bases, there was a span of 16 bases. The CDR3 covers 15 residues. CDR1 and CDR2 (germline): SGHTS, YDEGEE. The CDR3 protein is CASRFREVYGNTIYF. The CDR3 nucleotides read TGTGCCAGCAGATTTCGGGAGGTGTACGGAAACACCATATATTTT.

The chain employs TRBV6-6 and TRBJ2-1; TRBD1 is a possible D gene (5 bases). CDR3 length equals 15 residues. Germline lookup yields CDR1 MNHNY and CDR2 SVGAGI (reference sequence). Trimming took 6 bases from V and 1 from J, leaving 13 bases between them. The CDR3 nucleotides read TGTGCCAGCAGACGGCAGGGCCGGTCCTACAATGAGCAGTTCTTC. It translates to CASRRQGRSYNEQFF.

The J gene is TRBJ2-2, the V gene TRBV6-5; D tentatively fits TRBD1 or TRBD2 (5 bases each). The germline CDR1 and CDR2 sequences are MNHEY and SVGAGI. The CDR3 sequence is 15 residues long. Trimming removed 7 bases at V and 2 bases at J, with 14 bases between. The CDR3 loop is CASTESGTNTGELFF. The CDR3 DNA sequence: TGTGCCAGCACCGAGTCCGGGACCAACACCGGGGAGCTGTTTTTT.

The V gene is TRBV5-1, the J gene TRBJ1-2, with a weak D call TRBD1 (5 bases). Germline CDR1 SGHRS, CDR2 YFSETQ. This CDR3 is 14 amino acids long. Trimming took 0 bases from V and 0 from J, leaving 6 bases between them. CDR3 sequence (DNA): TGCGCCAGCAGCTTGGGGGGGTCTAACTATGGCTACACCTTC. Protein sequence: CASSLGGSNYGYTF. Variable domain in full (rest from reference TRBV5-1 and TRBJ1-2): KAGVTQTPRYLIKTRGQQVTLSCSPISGHRSVSWYQQTPGQGLQFLFEYFSETQRNKGNFPGRFSGRQFSNSRSEMNVSTLELGDSALYLCASSLGGSNYGYTFGSGTRLTVV.

This chain connects TRBV6-5 to TRBJ2-7; TRBD2 is a possible D gene (6 bases). The germline gives CDR1 MNHEY, CDR2 SVGAGI. The CDR3 is made up of 14 amino acids. Trimming shortened V by 0 bases and J by 3 bases, and 9 bases separated the two germline ends. This CDR3 is CASSYSGRNYEQYF. DNA of the CDR3: TGTGCCAGCAGTTACTCCGGGAGAAACTACGAGCAGTACTTC.

The chain joins TRBV29-1 to TRBJ1-2, with D unresolved. CDR1 and CDR2 from the germline V gene are SQVTM and ANQGSEA. The CDR3 is made up of 11 amino acids. V dropped 3 bases and J dropped 2 bases, with 4 bases sitting between them. In DNA form, the CDR3 reads TGCAGCGTTGAGCCGAACTATGGCTACACCTTC. This translates into CSVEPNYGYTF.

The V call is TRBV27, the J call TRBJ2-3; no clear D gene. This CDR3 spans 13 amino acids. Germline V lookup: CDR1 MNHEY, CDR2 SMNVEV (reference sequence). Trimming removed 3 bases at V and 2 bases at J, with 6 bases between. CDR3 sequence: CASSFRVTDTQYF. The CDR3 nucleotides read TGTGCCAGCAGTTTTAGGGTCACAGATACGCAGTATTTT.